This T cell receptor beta chain appears in the sequencing data of a study of siplizumab effects on memory and regulatory T cells. Study-wide findings and caveats: Naive T cells were seemingly more diverse than memory cells, and major contributions to the alloresponse seemed to be made by them. The study did not confirm that proliferating Tregs from siplizumab cultures were suppressive. Just a small share of alloreactive clones was traced back to unstimulated subsets. Treatment with siplizumab left mappable alloreactive CD4+ clones averaging approximately 69% Treg-derived, compared with 26.9% in controls.

Generated by immunoSEQ multiplex PCR, the TCRdb table keeps only in-frame clones and is missing some. The sample contains about 82,000 clones, roughly 90% of which appear only once. The ends were cut back, 5 bases at V and 0 bases at J, with 12 bases in the middle. CDR3 size: 15 residues. The germline V gene encodes CDR1 SGHVS and CDR2 FNYEAQ. Points on this clone: The antigen remains unidentified.

This TCR came from a human donor in good health. V is TRBV7-6 and J is TRBJ2-3; weak D call: TRBD1 (6 bases). Specimen: Tregs sorted from blood. The CDR3 DNA reads as TGTGCCAGCAGCCCATCAGGGGCTAGCACAGATACGCAGTATTTT. This translates into CASSPSGASTDTQYF.